A single sample is the source of the 13 T cell receptor beta chains below, sequenced in a study of blood T cell repertoires in COVID-19. The protocol was immunoSEQ multiplex PCR, while the TCRdb copy is restricted to in-frame clones and leaves out a portion. This sample carries under 500,000 clones, around nine tenths of them seen once, and the ten largest clones take nearly 2%. Sequencing was carried out using PBMCs or T cells enriched from blood (not recorded which). The source of these receptors is a woman in her late teens or twenties with acute COVID-19.

This chain joins TRBV27 and TRBJ1-2, with TRBD1 matching 9 bases. Germline V gene sequence: CDR1 MNHEY, CDR2 SMNVEV (reference sequence). CDR3 size: 15 residues. V was pared by 5 bases and J by 2 bases, with 6 bases of the junction left unmatched. CDR3 loop: CASSNPGTGNYGYTF. The CDR3 DNA reads as TGTGCCAGCAGTAACCCCGGGACAGGGAACTATGGCTACACCTTC.

This clone came up many times. The rearrangement uses TRBV27 and TRBJ1-5; unclear D gene. Germline CDR1 and CDR2: MNHEY and SMNVEV (reference sequence). The V and J ends lost 6 bases and 0 bases respectively, with 6 bases between them. The CDR3 is 13 residues long. CDR3 residues: CASSPYSNQPQHF. In DNA form, the CDR3 reads TGTGCCAGCAGCCCTTATAGCAATCAGCCCCAGCATTTT.

V is TRBV14 and J is TRBJ1-4; 7 nucleotides line up with TRBD1. The CDR3 spans 15 residues. Unmatched junction bases numbered 10, after V lost 4 bases and J lost 8 bases. Germline V gene lookup returns CDR1 SGHDN and CDR2 FVKESK. In DNA form, the CDR3 reads TGTGCCAGCAGCCCGGGATTCACAGGGGCCGAAAAACTGTTTTTT. Amino acids: CASSPGFTGAEKLFF.

The chain combines TRBV4-3 with TRBJ2-7, with D perhaps TRBD1 (6 bases). This CDR3 has 14 amino acids. Germline-derived CDR1 and CDR2 are LGHNA and YSLEER. V lost 0 bases to trimming and J lost 5 bases, with 11 bases between them. The CDR3: CASSQEFAGDEQYF. Here the CDR3 DNA reads TGCGCCAGCAGCCAAGAATTCGCAGGGGACGAGCAGTACTTC.

The genes are TRBV7-6 and TRBJ1-5, with D unresolved. Germline V gene sequence: CDR1 SGHVS, CDR2 FNYEAQ. This CDR3 comprises 13 residues. Deletions cut 4 bases from V and 7 bases from J, with 11 bases between. The CDR3 is CASSSQPEQPQHF. CDR3 DNA sequence: TGTGCCAGCAGCTCACAGCCAGAGCAGCCCCAGCATTTT.

The J gene is TRBJ1-1, the V gene TRBV6-1; the D gene is possibly TRBD1 (6 bases). V was pared by 2 bases and J by 4 bases, with 17 bases between. Germline V gives CDR1 MNHNS, CDR2 SASEGT. The CDR3 sequence is 16 residues long. For the CDR3, the DNA is TGTGCCAGCAGTGAATACCGGGGGGCGTTCATCACTGAAGCTTTCTTT. Amino acids: CASSEYRGAFITEAFF.

The rearrangement uses TRBV27 and TRBJ1-1, with 8 bases identical to TRBD1. Germline-derived CDR1 and CDR2 are MNHEY and SMNVEV (reference sequence). J gave up 0 bases and V 3 bases, and 9 bases lay outside the gene matches. This CDR3 comprises 17 residues. In DNA form, the CDR3 reads TGTGCCAGCAGTTTCTCAGGACAGGGTGGGATGAACACTGAAGCTTTCTTT. Translated: CASSFSGQGGMNTEAFF.

The chain uses TRBV23-1 and TRBJ2-1; 7 bases are a match to TRBD2. TRBV23-1 is an ORF for which the function is uncertain. The CDR3 spans 18 residues. The junction had 10 bases not matched to a gene; V was cut back by 2 bases and J by 0 bases. CDR3 protein: CASSQRTPAGSSYNEQFF. The CDR3 region has the DNA TGCGCCAGCAGTCAACGTACTCCAGCGGGGAGCTCCTACAATGAGCAGTTCTTC.

The chain links TRBV7-9 to TRBJ1-5; 9 bases are a match to TRBD1. The V and J ends lost 5 bases and 7 bases, in that order; junction bases with no gene match: 6. The CDR3 runs 14 residues. The V gene's germline CDR1 is SEHNR and CDR2 FQNEAQ (reference sequence). The CDR3 here is CASSRQGEEQPQHF. Written as DNA, the CDR3 is TGTGCCAGCAGCCGACAGGGGGAGGAGCAGCCCCAGCATTTT.

The CDR3 sequence: CASSSILPGGLGYNEQFF. The CDR3 coding sequence is TGTGCCAGCAGCTCCATACTCCCAGGGGGCCTCGGCTACAATGAGCAGTTCTTC. The chain combines TRBV11-2 with TRBJ2-1; 8 positions match TRBD1. Germline V gene lookup returns CDR1 SGHAT and CDR2 FQNNGV. The CDR3 extends over 18 amino acids. Germline trimming cut 4 bases from V and 3 bases from J; bases unmatched to any gene: 14. Supplemented by reference TRBV11-2 and TRBJ2-1, the full variable domain reads EAGVAQSPRYKIIEKRQSVAFWCNPISGHATLYWYQQILGQGPKLLIQFQNNGVVDDSQLPKDRFSAERLKGVDSTLKIQPAKLEDSAVYLCASSSILPGGLGYNEQFFGPGTRLTVL.

The chain links TRBV9 to TRBJ2-1; TRBD2 aligns across 9 bases. V lost 4 bases, J lost 8 bases, and 4 bases stayed unmatched. Germline CDR1 and CDR2: SGDLS and YYNGEE. CDR3 size: 13 residues. The DNA of the CDR3 is TGTGCCAGCAGCCCCGGGACTAGCCATGAGCAGTTCTTC. Its protein is CASSPGTSHEQFF.

The chain recombines TRBV13 with TRBJ1-2, with 9 positions matching TRBD1. The CDR3 has 15 amino acids. Unmatched junction bases numbered 7, after V lost 4 bases and J lost 4 bases. The germline gives CDR1 PRHDT, CDR2 FYEKMQ (reference sequence). The CDR3 DNA is TGTGCCAGCAGCTCTCCGGGACAGGGCCTCTATGGCTACACCTTC. The encoded protein is CASSSPGQGLYGYTF.

This chain connects TRBV9 to TRBJ1-2; possibly TRBD1 for D (6 bases). The CDR3 length is 13 residues. Germline values: CDR1 SGDLS, CDR2 YYNGEE. With 3 bases removed from V and 7 bases from J, the gap between germline ends came to 13 bases. This chain's CDR3 is CASSAQGLGGYTF. CDR3 DNA sequence: TGTGCCAGCAGCGCTCAGGGGCTTGGTGGCTACACCTTC.